The 13 T cell receptor beta chains below were found in one sample sequenced in a study of blood T cell repertoires in COVID-19. The table came from immunoSEQ multiplex PCR; TCRdb's copy has only in-frame clones and leaves some out. This repertoire shows around 50,000 clones, about 89% found once; its top ten account for 6.4%. Sequencing input: peripheral blood. Receptor source: a man between 65 and 85 years old with active COVID-19.

The chain links TRBV7-2 to TRBJ2-1; TRBD1 might be the D (5 bases). The V gene's germline CDR1 is SGHTA and CDR2 FQGNSA. V was shortened by 3 bases and J by 0 bases, with 9 bases between the two germline ends. The CDR3 contains 15 residues. This CDR3 is CASSLDTGSYNEQFF. The CDR3 DNA sequence: TGTGCCAGCAGCTTGGACACTGGCTCCTACAATGAGCAGTTCTTC. Supplemented by reference TRBV7-2 and TRBJ2-1, the full variable domain reads GAGVSQSPSNKVTEKGKDVELRCDPISGHTALYWYRQSLGQGLEFLIYFQGNSAPDKSGLPSDRFSAERTGGSVSTLTIQRTQQEDSAVYLCASSLDTGSYNEQFFGPGTRLTVL.

The DNA for the CDR3 is TGTGCCAGCAGCTTTGCTCTACAGGGGTTCAATTCACCCCTCCACTTT. This sequence encodes CASSFALQGFNSPLHF. V gene TRBV5-5 combines with J gene TRBJ1-6; 7 nucleotides match TRBD1. Unmatched junction bases numbered 9, after V lost 2 bases and J lost 7 bases. There are 16 residues in the CDR3. Germline V gives CDR1 SGHKS, CDR2 YYEKEE (reference sequence).

This chain uses TRBV5-1 with TRBJ2-7; the D gene is possibly TRBD1 (6 bases). This CDR3 comprises 12 residues. Germline lookup yields CDR1 SGHRS and CDR2 YFSETQ. Trimming cost V 0 bases and J 10 bases, with 11 bases left between them. CDR3 in amino acids: CASSLDRADQYF. The CDR3 DNA reads as TGCGCCAGCAGCTTGGACAGGGCCGACCAGTACTTC. Based on the CDR3 plus reference TRBV5-1 and TRBJ2-7, the full variable domain is KAGVTQTPRYLIKTRGQQVTLSCSPISGHRSVSWYQQTPGQGLQFLFEYFSETQRNKGNFPGRFSGRQFSNSRSEMNVSTLELGDSALYLCASSLDRADQYFGPGTRLTVT.

This sequence joins TRBV2 and TRBJ2-5; TRBD1 might be the D (6 bases). The ends were cut back, 7 bases at V and 4 bases at J, with 13 bases in the middle. Germline V gene data show CDR1 as SNHLY and CDR2 as FYNNEI. This CDR3 spans 13 amino acids. CDR3 region: CASKIGGRETQYF. CDR3 coding DNA: TGTGCCAGCAAGATAGGGGGAAGAGAGACCCAGTACTTC.

The chain carries TRBV13 and TRBJ2-5; 9 positions match TRBD2. The V gene's germline CDR1 is PRHDT and CDR2 FYEKMQ (reference sequence). The junction had 2 bases not matched to a gene; V was cut back by 1 base and J by 2 bases. This CDR3 spans 15 amino acids. The CDR3 bases are TGTGCCAGCAGCTTAGTTCTAGCGGGGCAAGAGACCCAGTACTTC. Encoded protein: CASSLVLAGQETQYF.

This chain links TRBV6-1 with TRBJ1-2; weak D call: TRBD1 (6 bases). Germline V gene data show CDR1 as MNHNS and CDR2 as SASEGT. CDR3 length equals 17 residues. Trimming pared 2 bases from V and 1 base from J, leaving 17 bases between. CDR3 sequence (DNA): TGTGCCAGCAGTGAACTAAGAACAGGGAATCTTAACTATGGCTACACCTTC. It yields the protein CASSELRTGNLNYGYTF.

This clone occurred a few times. The J gene is TRBJ2-7, the V gene TRBV10-3; 9 bases line up with TRBD1. The CDR3 sequence is 14 residues long. J gave up 5 bases and V 3 bases, and 5 bases lay outside the gene matches. Germline CDR1 is ENHRY and CDR2 is SYGVKD. CDR3 sequence reads: CAISDRTGVDEQYF. The CDR3 coding sequence is TGTGCCATCAGTGACCGGACAGGGGTTGACGAGCAGTACTTC.

J is TRBJ1-1 and V is TRBV6-4, with 7 bases lining up with TRBD1. J lost 2 bases, V lost 6 bases, and 6 bases had no gene match. The CDR3 runs 14 residues. In germline, CDR1 is MRHNA, CDR2 SNTAGT. The CDR3 reads CASSRDSLNTEAFF. The DNA of the CDR3 is TGTGCCAGCAGCAGGGACAGCTTAAACACTGAAGCTTTCTTT.

The chain has TRBV4-1 and TRBJ2-3; 8 bases fit TRBD2. The ends lost 0 bases at V and 4 bases at J; junction bases unmatched: 9. The CDR3 totals 17 residues. Germline values: CDR1 MGHRA, CDR2 YSYEKL. In DNA, the CDR3 is TGCGCCAGCAGCCAAGACCCACGGGGGGGAGGCGCAGATACGCAGTATTTT. It translates to CASSQDPRGGGADTQYF.

The chain couples TRBV18 to TRBJ1-1; 9 bases agree with TRBD1. From germline, CDR1 is KGHSH and CDR2 LQKENI. The CDR3 length is 14 residues. V lost 6 bases to trimming and J lost 4 bases; unmatched junction nucleotides: 6. CDR3 coding DNA: TGTGCCAGCTCCTGGACAGGGGCGCTCACTGAAGCTTTCTTT. As protein: CASSWTGALTEAFF. The variable domain in full, completed from reference TRBV18 and TRBJ1-1, reads NAGVMQNPRHLVRRRGQEARLRCSPMKGHSHVYWYRQLPEEGLKFMVYLQKENIIDESGMPKERFSAEFPKEGPSILRIQQVVRGDSAAYFCASSWTGALTEAFFGQGTRLTVV.

The chain couples TRBV2 to TRBJ1-1; tentative D call: TRBD1 (6 bases). The germline V and J ends were trimmed by 6 bases and 1 base, with 12 bases remaining between them. Germline-derived CDR1 and CDR2 are SNHLY and FYNNEI. There are 14 residues in the CDR3. CDR3 in DNA: TGTGCCAGCAGAACCGGGACATCGAACACTGAAGCTTTCTTT. Its translation is CASRTGTSNTEAFF.

CDR3 sequence: CASSLLPAGLQETQYF. The CDR3 nucleotides are TGTGCCAGCAGCTTGTTGCCAGCGGGGTTACAAGAGACCCAGTACTTC. This chain joins TRBV5-6 and TRBJ2-5, with TRBD2 matching over 7 bases. The CDR3 contains 16 residues. V gave up 1 base and J gave up 2 bases; unmatched junction bases: 8. CDR1 SGHDT and CDR2 YYEEEE come from the germline V gene.

A remark on this clone: Germline and junction disagree at one end, which may indicate a read error. The V call is TRBV7-7, the J call TRBJ2-7, with TRBD2 as a possible D gene (5 bases). CDR1 is SSHAT and CDR2 is FNYEAQ in the germline V gene (reference sequence). The CDR3 has 13 amino acids. DNA of the CDR3: TGTGCTAGCAGCTTAGAGGTTCGGGGCGAGCAGTACTTC. Encoded protein: CASSLEVRGEQYF.